This T cell receptor beta chain was recovered during a study of cytomegalovirus exposure and HLA in healthy donors. PCR involved 60 Vbeta and 13 Jbeta primers. Method: immunoSEQ multiplex PCR; TCRdb's copy keeps in-frame clones and lacks some. The table has some 190,000 clones, about 79% seen once. As regards this clone: Its specificity is unknown.

Per the germline V gene, CDR1 is LNHDA and CDR2 is SQIVND (reference sequence). There are 16 residues in the CDR3. The trim removed 1 base at V and 0 bases at J, leaving 3 bases unmatched. Whole-study findings and limits: In an earlier analysis, about 87% or about 30%: the productive usage of most TCR beta V segments.

This clonotype was sampled from a man younger than 35 in good health and CMV-seronegative. The chain is built from TRBV19 and TRBJ2-3; 8 nucleotides agree with TRBD2. Input material: PBMCs. The DNA of the CDR3 is TGTGCCAGTAGTATAGGGGCGGGAGGTAGCACAGATACGCAGTATTTT. It specifies CASSIGAGGSTDTQYF.